The clone carrying this T cell receptor (beta chain) was observed a few times. The data originate from a study of T cells in Graves' hyperthyroidism and ophthalmopathy. Across the whole study: It was at initial diagnosis, before any treatment, that peripheral blood was collected.

Per germline, CDR1 GTSNPN and CDR2 SVGIG (reference sequence). The CDR3 is 12 residues long. V dropped 2 bases and J dropped 5 bases, with 9 bases sitting between them. From RNA transcripts, TCR beta CDR3 regions were amplified. In the first-round RT-PCR of the TCR CDR3, the HTBI primer set was used. TCRdb called the multiplex PCR reads again in MiXCR, with one record for every CDR3 protein. Of 370,000 or so distinct CDR3 sequences detected, 15% to 18% appear once; the ten largest clones hold around 30%. The hyperthyroidism was newly diagnosed and had lasted under 2 months; the patients were aged 18 to 65. Initially, at the first diagnosis of hyperthyroidism and before any ophthalmopathy symptoms, blood was sampled.

The genes are TRBV30 and TRBJ1-2; no clear D gene. This TCR derives from a woman aged 18-30 years with Graves' hyperthyroidism that later progressed to Graves' ophthalmopathy. Sample: blood. The CDR3 DNA reads as TGTGCCTGGAGTACGAGAGAGTATGGCTACACCTTC. Its protein product is CAWSTREYGYTF.